This T cell receptor (beta chain) was documented in a study of shared clonotypes between healthy human individuals. This CDR3 comprises 20 residues. Germline CDR1 reads SGDLS; CDR2 reads YYNGEE. The ends lost 1 base at V and 1 base at J; junction bases unmatched: 11. General study results and limits: Naive subsets generally had larger estimated richness than memory subsets. About 5.2% was the fraction of naive CD4 clonotypes found shared across a few donors.

The protocol was immunoSEQ multiplex PCR, while the TCRdb copy is restricted to in-frame clones and leaves out a portion. The repertoire holds 1.4 million or so clones, less than 99% seen once, with under 0.45% in the top ten. Study donors comprised healthy, HIV-negative adults devoid of recent acute infection or vaccination. With respect to this clone: The antigen is unknown.

This TCR derives from a man in his thirties or forties in good health. Sequencing used naive CD4+ T cells sorted from blood. Subset defined: CD45RA+ positively selected. J is TRBJ2-1 and V is TRBV9; TRBD2 matches 13 bases. The CDR3 protein is CASSVTELAGGPGSYNEQFF. Here the CDR3 DNA reads TGTGCCAGCAGCGTAACGGAACTAGCGGGAGGGCCGGGGTCCTACAATGAGCAGTTCTTC.